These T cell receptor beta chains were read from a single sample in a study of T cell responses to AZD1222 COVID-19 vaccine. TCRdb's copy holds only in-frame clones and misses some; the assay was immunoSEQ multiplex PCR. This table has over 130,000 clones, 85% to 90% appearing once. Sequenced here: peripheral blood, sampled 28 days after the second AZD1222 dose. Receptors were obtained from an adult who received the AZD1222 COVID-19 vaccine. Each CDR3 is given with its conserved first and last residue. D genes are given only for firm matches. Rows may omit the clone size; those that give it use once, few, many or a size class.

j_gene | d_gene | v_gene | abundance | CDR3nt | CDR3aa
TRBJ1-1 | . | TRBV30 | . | TGTGCCTGGAGTGTACCCCTCAGGCCAGGCCCCAATGAAGCTTTCTTT | CAWSVPLRPGPNEAFF
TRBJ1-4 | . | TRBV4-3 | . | TGCGCCAGCAGCCAATCAAGGGGTGTTAATGAAAAACTGTTTTTT | CASSQSRGVNEKLFF
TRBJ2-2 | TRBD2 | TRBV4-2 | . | TGTGCCAGCAGCCAAGAACCGGGACTAGCGGGGGGGATGGTGTTTTTT | CASSQEPGLAGGMVFF
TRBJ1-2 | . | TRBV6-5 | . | TGTGCCAGCAGGCCTGTTGGGAGGCGCTATGGCTACACCTTC | CASRPVGRRYGYTF
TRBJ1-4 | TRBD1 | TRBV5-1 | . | TGCGCCAGCGGATGGACAGGGGGCGGTGAAAAACTGTTTTTT | CASGWTGGGEKLFF
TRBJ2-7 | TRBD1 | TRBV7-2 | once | TGTGCCAGCAGCTTGGTTTCGGGACAGGGGATCAGCGAGCAGTACTTC | CASSLVSGQGISEQYF
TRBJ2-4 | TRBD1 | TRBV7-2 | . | TGTGCCAGCAGCCCACGACAGGGGGCGAACATTCAGTACTTC | CASSPRQGANIQYF
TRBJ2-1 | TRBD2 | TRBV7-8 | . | TGTGCCAGCAGCTTAGCAGCGAGTACCCGACTAGCGGGAGTGGGCAATGAGCAGTTCTTC | CASSLAASTRLAGVGNEQFF
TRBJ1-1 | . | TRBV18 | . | TGTGCCAGCTCAGGCGGTCCGAACACTGAAGCTTTCTTT | CASSGGPNTEAFF
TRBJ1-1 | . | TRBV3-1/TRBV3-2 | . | TGTGCCAGCAGCCAAGGCTCGGGGAACACTGAAGCTTTCTTT | CASSQGSGNTEAFF
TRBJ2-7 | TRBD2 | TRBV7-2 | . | TGTGCCAGCAGCTTTTCGGGGAGCGGGACCGTATACGAGCAGTACTTC | CASSFSGSGTVYEQYF
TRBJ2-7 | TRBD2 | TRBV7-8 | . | TGTGCCAGCAGCTTAGGGCGGACTAGCGGGATTACCTCCTACGAGCAGTACTTC | CASSLGRTSGITSYEQYF
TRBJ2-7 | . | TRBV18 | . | TGTGCCAGCTCACCACTTCAACTAGTACAAGACGAGCAGTACTTC | CASSPLQLVQDEQYF
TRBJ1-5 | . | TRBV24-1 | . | TGTGCCACCAGTGATACGGACATTCAGCCCCAGCATTTT | CATSDTDIQPQHF
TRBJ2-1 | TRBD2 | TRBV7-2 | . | TGTGCCAGCAGCTTAGAGGGGACTAGCGGGAGATTTAACAATGAGCAGTTCTTC | CASSLEGTSGRFNNEQFF
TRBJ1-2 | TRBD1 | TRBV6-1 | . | TGTGCCAGCAGTGATGCACAGGGGGGGCAGGTAATCTATGGCTACACCTTC | CASSDAQGGQVIYGYTF
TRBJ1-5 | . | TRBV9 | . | TGTGCCAGCACCCTTCGAGGGGAGGAAAGCAATCAGCCCCAGCATTTT | CASTLRGEESNQPQHF